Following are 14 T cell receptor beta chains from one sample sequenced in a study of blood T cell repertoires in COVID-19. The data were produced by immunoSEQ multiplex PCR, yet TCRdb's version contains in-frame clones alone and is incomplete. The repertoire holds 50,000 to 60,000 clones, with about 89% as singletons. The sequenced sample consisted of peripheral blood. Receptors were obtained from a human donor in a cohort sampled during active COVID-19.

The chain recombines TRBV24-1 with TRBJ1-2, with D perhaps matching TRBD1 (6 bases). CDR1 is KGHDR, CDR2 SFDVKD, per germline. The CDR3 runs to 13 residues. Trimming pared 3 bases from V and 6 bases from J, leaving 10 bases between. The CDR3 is CATSDGQIDGYTF. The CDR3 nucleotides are TGTGCCACCAGTGATGGACAGATCGATGGCTACACCTTC.

In nucleotides, the CDR3 is TGCGCCAGCAGCTTGGGGGCTAGCGGGGGCCAAGAGACCCAGTACTTC. This translates into CASSLGASGGQETQYF. This chain connects TRBV5-1 to TRBJ2-5, with TRBD2 matching over 10 bases. In germline, CDR1 is SGHRS, CDR2 YFSETQ. This CDR3 comprises 16 residues. V lost 0 bases and J lost 1; bases outside the gene matches: 3.

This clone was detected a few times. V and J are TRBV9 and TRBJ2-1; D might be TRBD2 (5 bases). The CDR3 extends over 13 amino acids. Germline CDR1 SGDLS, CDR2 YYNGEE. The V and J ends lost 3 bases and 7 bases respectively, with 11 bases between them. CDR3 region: CASSAPPGNEQFF. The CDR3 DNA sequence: TGTGCCAGCAGCGCCCCCCCGGGGAATGAGCAGTTCTTC.

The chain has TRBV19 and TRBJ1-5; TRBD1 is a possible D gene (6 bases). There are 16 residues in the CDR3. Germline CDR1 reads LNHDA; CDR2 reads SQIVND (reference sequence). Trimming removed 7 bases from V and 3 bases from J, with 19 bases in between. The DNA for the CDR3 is TGTGCCAGTAAAGGAAAGGCGACAGGCTTCAATCAGCCCCAGCATTTT. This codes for CASKGKATGFNQPQHF. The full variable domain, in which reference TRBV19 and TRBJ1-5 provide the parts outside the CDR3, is DGGITQSPKYLFRKEGQNVTLSCEQNLNHDAMYWYRQDPGQGLRLIYYSQIVNDFQKGDIAEGYSVSREKKESFPLTVTSAQKNPTAFYLCASKGKATGFNQPQHFGDGTRLSIL.

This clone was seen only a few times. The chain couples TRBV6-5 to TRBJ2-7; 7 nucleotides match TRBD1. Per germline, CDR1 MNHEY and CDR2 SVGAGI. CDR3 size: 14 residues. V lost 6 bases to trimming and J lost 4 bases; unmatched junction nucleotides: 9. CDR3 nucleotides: TGTGCCAGCAGGGCGACAGGGAGTACTTACGAGCAGTACTTC. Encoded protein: CASRATGSTYEQYF.

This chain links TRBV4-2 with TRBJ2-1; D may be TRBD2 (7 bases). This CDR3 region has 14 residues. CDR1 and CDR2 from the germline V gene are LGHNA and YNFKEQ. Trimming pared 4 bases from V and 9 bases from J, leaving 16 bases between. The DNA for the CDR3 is TGTGCCAGCAGCCCGGGGGGCACCCTAGGTGAGCAGTTCTTC. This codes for CASSPGGTLGEQFF.

The DNA for the CDR3 is TGTGCCAGCAGCTCCCAACCAGGACTCAGCTACTATGGCTACACCTTC. Translated, it gives CASSSQPGLSYYGYTF. This chain uses TRBV9 with TRBJ1-2; D remains ambiguous. The CDR3 length is 16 residues. The V gene lost 4 bases and the J gene lost 3 bases, with 19 bases spanning the gap. The V gene's germline CDR1 is SGDLS and CDR2 YYNGEE.

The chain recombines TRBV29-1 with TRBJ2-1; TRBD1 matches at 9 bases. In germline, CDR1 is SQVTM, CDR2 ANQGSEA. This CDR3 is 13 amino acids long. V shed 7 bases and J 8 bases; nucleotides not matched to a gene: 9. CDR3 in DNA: TGCAGCGCTGATTTGACAGGGGGATATGAGCAGTTCTTC. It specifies CSADLTGGYEQFF.

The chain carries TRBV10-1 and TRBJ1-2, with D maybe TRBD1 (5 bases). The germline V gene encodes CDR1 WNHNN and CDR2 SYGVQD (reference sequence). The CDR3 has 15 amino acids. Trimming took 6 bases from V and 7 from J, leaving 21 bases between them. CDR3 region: CASREPQGSHGGYTF. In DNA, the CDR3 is TGCGCCAGCAGAGAACCTCAGGGAAGCCATGGTGGCTACACCTTC.

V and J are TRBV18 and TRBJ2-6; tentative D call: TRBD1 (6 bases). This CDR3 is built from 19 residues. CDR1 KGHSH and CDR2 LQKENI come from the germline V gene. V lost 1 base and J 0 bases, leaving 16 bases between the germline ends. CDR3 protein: CASSPRRQAVFSGANVLTF. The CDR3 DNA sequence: TGTGCCAGCTCACCACGGAGACAGGCCGTGTTCTCTGGGGCCAACGTCCTGACTTTC.

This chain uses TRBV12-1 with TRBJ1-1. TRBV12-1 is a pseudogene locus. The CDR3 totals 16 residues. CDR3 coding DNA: TGTGCCAGCAGCTTTGAATGGTCGGGGGTGAACACTGAAGCTTTCTTT. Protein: CASSFEWSGVNTEAFF.

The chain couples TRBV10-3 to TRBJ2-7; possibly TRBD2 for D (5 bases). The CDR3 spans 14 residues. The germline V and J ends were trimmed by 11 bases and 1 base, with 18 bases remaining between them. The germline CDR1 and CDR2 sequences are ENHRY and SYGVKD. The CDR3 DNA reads TGTGCCGTAAATGACGGTGGAGGATCCTACGAGCAGTACTTC. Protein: CAVNDGGGSYEQYF.

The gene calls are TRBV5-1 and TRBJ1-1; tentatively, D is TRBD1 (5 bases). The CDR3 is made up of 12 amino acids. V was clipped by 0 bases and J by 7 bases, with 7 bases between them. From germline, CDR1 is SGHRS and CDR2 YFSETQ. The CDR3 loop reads CASSLDRIEAFF. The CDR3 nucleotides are TGCGCCAGCAGCTTGGACAGGATTGAAGCTTTCTTT.

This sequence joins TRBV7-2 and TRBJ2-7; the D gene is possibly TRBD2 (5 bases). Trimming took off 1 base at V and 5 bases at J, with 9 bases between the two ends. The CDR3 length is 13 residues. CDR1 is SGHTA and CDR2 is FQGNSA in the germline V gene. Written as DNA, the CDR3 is TGTGCCAGCAGCTTAGAGCGGTCCAACGAGCAGTACGTC. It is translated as CASSLERSNEQYV.